This entry is about one TCR beta chain. The antigen remains undetermined. Germline V gene lookup returns CDR1 KGHSH and CDR2 LQKENI. CDR3 length: 16 residues. V shed 5 bases, J shed 6 bases, and the junction held 9 bases outside the gene matches. These data originate in a study of PD-1 blockade in classical Hodgkin lymphoma. Every one of the patients relapsed after autologous stem cell transplantation (brentuximab vedotin exposure was variable). Best overall response was complete response, partial response or progressive disease in these relapsed/refractory classical Hodgkin lymphoma patients. Points from the study as a whole: The study found complete responders had baseline diversity similar to newly diagnosed patients. A significant rise in TCR diversity was seen by C4D1 for CD4+ cells but not for CD8+ cells. The study reported lower baseline TCR diversity in newly diagnosed patients than in healthy donors.

The repertoire was sequenced with immunoSEQ multiplex PCR; TCRdb's copy has only in-frame clones and lacks some. The sample records 12,000 or so clones, around 83% being singletons. The receptor was derived from a human donor with classical Hodgkin lymphoma. Sample: peripheral blood mononuclear cells (PBMCs), taken at baseline. The chain links TRBV18 to TRBJ2-1, with TRBD1 matching over 11 bases. The CDR3 protein is CASSDPGQGVGNEQFF. CDR3 nucleotides: TGTGCCAGCTCAGATCCGGGACAGGGGGTTGGCAATGAGCAGTTCTTC. Full variable domain (remainder filled in from reference TRBV18 and TRBJ2-1): NAGVMQNPRHLVRRRGQEARLRCSPMKGHSHVYWYRQLPEEGLKFMVYLQKENIIDESGMPKERFSAEFPKEGPSILRIQQVVRGDSAAYFCASSDPGQGVGNEQFFGPGTRLTVL.